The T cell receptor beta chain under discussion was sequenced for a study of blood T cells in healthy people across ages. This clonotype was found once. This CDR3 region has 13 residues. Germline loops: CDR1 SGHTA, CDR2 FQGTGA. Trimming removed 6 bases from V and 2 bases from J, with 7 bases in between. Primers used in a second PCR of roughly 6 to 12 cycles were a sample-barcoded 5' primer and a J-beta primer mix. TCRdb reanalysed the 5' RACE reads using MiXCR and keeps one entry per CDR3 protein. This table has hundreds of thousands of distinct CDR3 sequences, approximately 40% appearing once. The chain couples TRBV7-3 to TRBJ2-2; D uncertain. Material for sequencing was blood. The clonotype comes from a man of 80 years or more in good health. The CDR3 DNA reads TGTGCCAGCAGTTCCTATAACACCGGGGAGCTGTTTTTT. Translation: CASSSYNTGELFF. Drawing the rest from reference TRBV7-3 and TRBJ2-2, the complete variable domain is GAGVSQTPSNKVTEKGKYVELRCDPISGHTALYWYRQSLGQGPEFLIYFQGTGAADDSGLPNDRFFAVRPEGSVSTLKIQRTERGDSAVYLCASSSYNTGELFFGEGSRLTVL.